This T cell receptor beta chain comes out of a study of blood T cell repertoires in COVID-19. Study-wide background: The United States, Italy and Spain supplied acute and convalescent COVID-19 samples. Nucleic acid was either cDNA or gDNA, and it came from T cells, B-cell-depleted T cells, or PBMCs.

Per the original data handling: The authors estimated nucleated cell counts from reference gene primer amplification. Sequenced by immunoSEQ multiplex PCR; TCRdb stores in-frame clones only, minus some. V and J calls and clone size are as listed in that table; D and trimming were resolved from the DNA. The data hold approximately 94,000 clones, with around 81% observed a single time. Germline loops: CDR1 SGHDT, CDR2 YYEEEE. Trimming cost V 4 bases and J 9 bases, with 17 bases left between them. The CDR3 is 14 residues long. Sequences were obtained from peripheral blood. The receptor's source is a man aged 50 or older with active or convalescent COVID-19. V gene TRBV5-6 combines with J gene TRBJ1-5; D is possibly TRBD1 (5 bases). The CDR3 DNA reads as TGTGCCAGCAGCCCAGGAGTAAGGGGTAGGCCCCAGCATTTT. Translation: CASSPGVRGRPQHF.